A selection of T cell receptor beta chains follows, all from one sample in a study of CD8 T cells in ankylosing spondylitis. TCRdb called the 5' RACE reads again in MiXCR, with one record for every CDR3 protein. The repertoire has hundreds of thousands of distinct CDR3 sequences, about 10% of them found once; the top ten carry 0.45% to 0.6%. Source material: blood, either unsorted or a sorted T cell fraction (not recorded which). Every receptor here comes from a male donor with ankylosing spondylitis. Each CDR3 is given with its conserved first and last residue. A D gene is named only where the DNA matches it firmly. The size field is filled for only some rows; it gives once, few, many or a size class.

v_gene	d_gene	abundance	len	j_gene	CDR3aa	CDR3nt
TRBV28	.	.	11	TRBJ2-1	CASSSSNEQFF	TGTGCCAGCAGTTCGAGTAATGAGCAGTTCTTC
TRBV4-3	.	few	13	TRBJ1-2	CASSQQRYYGYTF	TGCGCCAGCAGCCAACAGCGGTATTATGGCTACACCTTC
TRBV6-1	.	few	14	TRBJ2-2	CASSPRGYTGELFF	TGTGCCAGCAGTCCTCGGGGCTACACCGGGGAGCTGTTTTTT
TRBV29-1	TRBD1	many	13	TRBJ2-1	CSVFDRGKNEQFF	TGCAGCGTGTTCGACAGGGGGAAGAATGAGCAGTTCTTC
TRBV5-1	.	many	13	TRBJ1-6	CASSLAQNSPLHF	TGCGCCAGCAGCTTGGCGCAGAATTCACCCCTCCACTTT
TRBV10-3	TRBD1	few	16	TRBJ1-5	CAISADRGPGNQPQHF	TGTGCCATCAGTGCGGACAGGGGGCCGGGCAATCAGCCCCAGCATTTT
TRBV5-1	TRBD1	few	20	TRBJ1-1	CASSFLPLTGGSSYSTEAFF	TGCGCCAGCAGCTTCCTCCCTCTAACAGGGGGCAGTAGTTATAGCACTGAAGCTTTCTTT
TRBV9	.	.	14	TRBJ2-2	CASSSSSGTGELFF	TGTGCCAGCAGCAGCAGTAGTGGCACCGGGGAGCTGTTTTTT
TRBV6-6	.	many	13	TRBJ2-1	CASCGSGDNEQFF	TGTGCCAGCTGCGGATCGGGGGACAATGAGCAGTTCTTC
TRBV6-5	.	many	15	TRBJ1-5	CASSYSMGGGQPQHF	TGTGCCAGCAGTTACTCGATGGGGGGAGGTCAGCCCCAGCATTTT
TRBV6-1	TRBD2	.	14	TRBJ2-7	CASNLLAGGREQYF	TGTGCCAGCAACCTACTAGCGGGGGGGCGCGAGCAGTACTTC
TRBV20-1	TRBD1	many	14	TRBJ2-7	CSARSGTASYEQYF	TGCAGTGCTAGGTCCGGGACAGCTTCCTACGAGCAGTACTTC
TRBV12-3/TRBV12-4	TRBD1	few	14	TRBJ1-1	CASISRDREPEAFF	TGTGCCAGCATCTCCCGGGACAGGGAACCTGAAGCTTTCTTT
TRBV20-1	TRBD1	.	13	TRBJ2-2	CSPGQGDTGELFF	TGCAGTCCGGGACAGGGGGACACCGGGGAGCTGTTTTTT
TRBV20-1	.	few	11	TRBJ1-2	CSAGFLYGYTF	TGCAGTGCCGGGTTCCTGTATGGCTACACCTTC
TRBV20-1	.	many	14	TRBJ2-1	CSARDSSDYNEQFF	TGCAGTGCTCGGGACTCCTCGGATTACAATGAGCAGTTCTTC
TRBV20-1	.	.	14	TRBJ2-1	CSARAGGPFTKQFF	TGCAGTGCTAGAGCAGGAGGGCCCTTCACGAAGCAGTTCTTC
TRBV7-2	.	.	13	TRBJ1-3	CASSSTLLDTIYF	TGTGCCAGCAGCTCGACTTTATTGGACACCATATATTTT
TRBV23-1	.	.	12	TRBJ2-5	CASSRQEETQYF	TGCGCCAGCAGTAGACAGGAAGAGACCCAGTACTTC
TRBV11-2	TRBD2	few	15	TRBJ2-7	CASSSTSGNSYEQYF	TGTGCCAGCAGCTCAACTAGCGGTAACTCCTACGAGCAGTACTTC
TRBV20-1	.	few	13	TRBJ1-5	CSAWRDSNQPQHF	TGCAGTGCATGGAGGGATAGCAATCAGCCCCAGCATTTT
TRBV6-1	.	many	14	TRBJ2-4	CASSLSGGSDIQYF	TGTGCCAGCAGCCTATCGGGGGGCTCGGACATTCAGTACTTC
TRBV10-3	.	many	15	TRBJ1-1	CAISESVTGLTEAFF	TGTGCCATCAGTGAGTCAGTAACAGGGCTCACTGAAGCTTTCTTT
TRBV7-2	.	few	16	TRBJ1-1	CASNGGGPNPYTEAFF	TGTGCCAGCAACGGGGGGGGTCCTAACCCCTACACTGAAGCTTTCTTT
TRBV20-1	.	few	13	TRBJ2-1	CSGRRDTYNEQFF	TGCAGTGGTCGGCGGGACACTTACAATGAGCAGTTCTTC
TRBV27	.	.	15	TRBJ2-7	CASSLRGTPTYEQYF	TGTGCCAGCAGTCTTAGGGGGACACCCACCTACGAGCAGTACTTC
TRBV7-8	.	.	15	TRBJ2-3	CASSLRLRDEDTQYF	TGTGCCAGCAGCCTAAGATTACGGGATGAAGATACGCAGTATTTT
TRBV10-3	.	few	14	TRBJ2-5	CAISLSGDQETQYF	TGTGCCATCAGCCTATCGGGGGACCAAGAGACCCAGTACTTC
TRBV20-1	.	few	12	TRBJ1-5	CSASQINQPQHF	TGCAGTGCTAGCCAAATCAATCAGCCCCAGCATTTT
TRBV29-1	.	many	15	TRBJ2-5	CSVDLPPIPRETQYF	TGCAGCGTTGACCTCCCCCCTATTCCCAGAGAGACCCAGTACTTC
TRBV6-5	TRBD2	few	15	TRBJ2-7	CASSYDPAGDREQYF	TGTGCCAGCAGTTACGATCCGGCGGGAGATCGCGAGCAGTACTTC
TRBV20-1	TRBD1	many	14	TRBJ1-5	CSARGGGGTQPQHF	TGCAGTGCTAGAGGGGGAGGGGGCACTCAGCCCCAGCATTTT
TRBV5-1	TRBD1	few	16	TRBJ1-6	CASREGPGQGYSPLHF	TGCGCCAGCAGGGAAGGACCGGGACAGGGTTACTCACCCCTCCACTTT
TRBV6-1	.	.	13	TRBJ1-6	CASRGDSFAPLHF	TGTGCCAGCAGGGGCGACAGTTTTGCACCCCTCCACTTT
TRBV20-1	.	.	14	TRBJ1-1	CSAEWGAWGTEAFF	TGCAGTGCCGAATGGGGGGCTTGGGGGACTGAAGCTTTCTTT
TRBV20-1	.	many	12	TRBJ1-1	CSATTANTEAFF	TGCAGTGCAACTACAGCGAACACTGAAGCTTTCTTT
TRBV11-2	.	few	14	TRBJ1-5	CASSLDWSNQPQHF	TGTGCCAGCAGCTTAGATTGGAGCAATCAGCCCCAGCATTTT